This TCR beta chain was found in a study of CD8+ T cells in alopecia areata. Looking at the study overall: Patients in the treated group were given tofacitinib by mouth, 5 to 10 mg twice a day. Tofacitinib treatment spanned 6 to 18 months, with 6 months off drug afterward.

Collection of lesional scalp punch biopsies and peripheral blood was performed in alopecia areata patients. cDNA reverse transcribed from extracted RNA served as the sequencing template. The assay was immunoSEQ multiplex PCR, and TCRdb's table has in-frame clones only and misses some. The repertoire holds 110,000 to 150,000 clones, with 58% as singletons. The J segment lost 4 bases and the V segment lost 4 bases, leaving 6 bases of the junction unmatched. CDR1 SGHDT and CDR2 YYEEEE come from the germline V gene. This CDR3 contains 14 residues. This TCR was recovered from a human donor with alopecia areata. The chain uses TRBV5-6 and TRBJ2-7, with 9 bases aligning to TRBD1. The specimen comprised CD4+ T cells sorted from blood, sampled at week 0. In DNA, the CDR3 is TGTGCCAGCAGCCACCGGGACAGGGAATACGAGCAGTACTTC. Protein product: CASSHRDREYEQYF.